The rows below give T cell receptor beta chains drawn from one sample of a study of blood T cell repertoires in COVID-19. Assay used: immunoSEQ multiplex PCR; TCRdb lists only in-frame clones, some missing. Altogether roughly 300,000 clones are present, about 89% being singletons, with the ten largest covering about 8%. Sequencing was carried out using peripheral blood. The receptors shown here come from a woman in her forties or fifties who had recovered from COVID-19. Both conserved end residues are part of each CDR3. A D gene is named only where the DNA matches it firmly.

TRBV4-3,NA,14,TRBJ2-4,CASSHLIAKNIQYF,TGCGCCAGCAGCCACCTTATAGCCAAAAACATTCAGTACTTC
TRBV19,NA,14,TRBJ1-2,CASSFLASEDGYTF,TGTGCCAGTAGTTTCCTAGCAAGCGAGGATGGCTACACCTTC
TRBV29-1,NA,14,TRBJ1-3,CSSRGMGAGNTIYF,TGCAGCTCACGGGGTATGGGTGCAGGAAACACCATATATTTT
TRBV4-3,NA,14,TRBJ1-2,CASSQDLGRDGYTF,TGCGCCAGCAGCCAAGATCTGGGCAGGGATGGCTACACCTTC
TRBV19,TRBD1,13,TRBJ1-5,CASRDRDGQPQHF,TGTGCCAGTCGCGACAGGGACGGGCAGCCCCAGCATTTT
TRBV3-1/TRBV3-2,NA,13,TRBJ2-5,CASSHGSRETQYF,TGTGCCAGCAGCCACGGGAGTCGAGAGACCCAGTACTTC
TRBV19,NA,14,TRBJ1-5,CASSIRTSNQPQHF,TGTGCCAGTAGTATAAGGACAAGCAATCAGCCCCAGCATTTT
TRBV11-2,NA,15,TRBJ2-5,CASSHELLSQETQYF,TGTGCCAGCAGCCACGAGCTCCTTAGTCAAGAGACCCAGTACTTC
TRBV30,NA,12,TRBJ2-3,CAWSYQEDTQYF,TGTGCCTGGAGTTATCAAGAGGATACGCAGTATTTT
TRBV30,NA,13,TRBJ1-2,CAWAGRRDYGYTF,TGTGCCTGGGCAGGGCGTCGGGACTATGGCTACACCTTC
TRBV12-3/TRBV12-4,NA,13,TRBJ1-5,CASSGRGGQPQHF,TGTGCCAGCAGTGGGAGGGGTGGTCAGCCCCAGCATTTT
TRBV19,NA,15,TRBJ1-2,CASSIKAGENYGYTF,TGTGCCAGTAGTATAAAGGCAGGGGAGAACTATGGCTACACCTTC
TRBV7-2,TRBD1,15,TRBJ2-7,CASSVSTGGYKEQYF,TGTGCCAGCAGCGTATCGACAGGGGGCTATAAAGAGCAGTACTTC
TRBV3-1/TRBV3-2,NA,14,TRBJ1-5,CASSQSGSDQPQHF,TGTGCCAGCAGCCAATCAGGGTCCGACCAGCCCCAGCATTTT
TRBV5-1,NA,14,TRBJ2-1,CASSLAAGNNEQFF,TGCGCCAGCAGCTTGGCGGCGGGGAACAATGAGCAGTTCTTC
TRBV7-2,TRBD1,16,TRBJ2-7,CASSSEGTGVTYEQYF,TGTGCCAGCAGCTCAGAAGGGACAGGCGTAACCTACGAGCAGTACTTC
TRBV18,TRBD1,14,TRBJ1-5,CASSPDRGHQPQHF,TGTGCCAGCTCACCGGACAGGGGACATCAGCCCCAGCATTTT